Below, 29 T cell receptor beta chains from the same sample are listed, as sequenced in a study of radiotherapy plus CTLA-4 blockade in lung cancer. Method: immunoSEQ multiplex PCR; TCRdb's copy keeps in-frame clones and lacks some. The table includes around 90,000 clones, over 75% detected once. The material was peripheral blood, obtained from a patient treated with radiotherapy plus ipilimumab. The receptors here all came from a human donor with non-small cell lung cancer that progressed on radiotherapy plus ipilimumab.

The gene calls are TRBV29-1 and TRBJ1-1; tentatively, D is TRBD1 (5 bases). Germline V CDR1 and CDR2: SQVTM, ANQGSEA. V lost 1 base to trimming and J lost 1 base, with 7 bases between them. This CDR3 has 13 residues. The CDR3 region has the DNA TGCAGCGTTGAAGCCAGGGCGAACACTGAAGCTTTCTTT. Protein product: CSVEARANTEAFF.

CDR3 nucleotide sequence: TGTGCCAGCAGTCTCGGGTCCCGTAATGAAAAACTGTTTTTT. Amino acids: CASSLGSRNEKLFF. The V and J genes are TRBV6-5 and TRBJ1-4; D gene uncertain. The CDR3 covers 14 residues. The germline V gene has CDR1 MNHEY and CDR2 SVGAGI. V shed 5 bases and J shed 4 bases, with 11 bases lying between them.

This chain uses TRBV19 with TRBJ1-5; D not certain. CDR1 is LNHDA, CDR2 SQIVND, per germline (reference sequence). V dropped 5 bases and J dropped 10 bases, with 21 bases sitting between them. This CDR3 contains 15 residues. CDR3 amino acids: CASSAQEKFVQPQHF. DNA of the CDR3: TGTGCCAGTAGTGCTCAGGAAAAGTTTGTTCAACCCCAGCATTTT.

The V call is TRBV5-1, the J call TRBJ2-7; 13 bases map to TRBD2. The germline gives CDR1 SGHRS, CDR2 YFSETQ. The CDR3 has 15 residues. V lost 4 bases, J lost 4 bases, and 5 bases stayed unmatched. CDR3 DNA: TGCGCCAGCAGCCCGACTAGCGGGGGGCTGTACGAGCAGTACTTC. This sequence encodes CASSPTSGGLYEQYF.

This rearrangement joins TRBV29-1 to TRBJ2-1, with 7 positions matching TRBD2. CDR3 length: 14 residues. The V gene end was trimmed by 6 bases and the J gene end by 2 bases; junction bases not matched to a gene: 7. CDR1 is SQVTM and CDR2 is ANQGSEA in the germline V gene. CDR3 in amino acids: CSVGASGAYNEQFF. The CDR3 nucleotides read TGCAGCGTAGGAGCTAGCGGAGCCTACAATGAGCAGTTCTTC.

The rearrangement uses TRBV6-6 and TRBJ2-1; 14 positions agree with TRBD2. Germline CDR1 is MNHNY and CDR2 is SVGAGI (reference sequence). The CDR3 extends over 15 amino acids. Trimming cost V 5 bases and J 7 bases; bases outside gene matches: 4. The CDR3 loop is CASSATSGRVNEQFF. The CDR3 region has the DNA TGTGCCAGCAGTGCGACTAGCGGGAGGGTAAATGAGCAGTTCTTC.

This chain links TRBV19 with TRBJ1-1; D gene ambiguous. From germline, CDR1 is LNHDA and CDR2 SQIVND (reference sequence). The CDR3 sequence is 13 residues long. The ends were cut back, 7 bases at V and 4 bases at J, with 13 bases in the middle. CDR3 amino acids: CASTPPRRTEAFF. CDR3 in DNA: TGTGCCAGTACCCCCCCGCGTCGCACTGAAGCTTTCTTT.

V and J are TRBV6-5 and TRBJ1-5, with 7 bases that match TRBD1. Germline CDR1 reads MNHEY; CDR2 reads SVGAGI. The CDR3 is 14 residues long. The ends lost 6 bases at V and 3 bases at J; junction bases unmatched: 5. CDR3 residues: CASRQTGYNQPQHF. In DNA form, the CDR3 reads TGTGCCAGCAGACAGACAGGGTACAATCAGCCCCAGCATTTT.

As to this clone: One end of the junction varies from germline; a read error may be responsible. The chain is built from TRBV20-1 and TRBJ1-5; no definite D call. Looked up from germline, CDR1 is DFQATT and CDR2 is SNEGSKA (reference sequence). The CDR3 is 10 residues long. CDR3 DNA sequence: TGCAGTGCTAGAAATCAGCGCCAGCATTTT. Encoded protein: CSARNQRQHF.

This sequence joins TRBV19 and TRBJ2-5; the match to TRBD1 covers 8 bases. The CDR3 length is 15 residues. Unmatched junction bases numbered 3, after V lost 3 bases and J lost 0 bases. The V gene's germline CDR1 is LNHDA and CDR2 SQIVND (reference sequence). The DNA for the CDR3 is TGTGCCAGTAGTATCGGACAGGGACACCAAGAGACCCAGTACTTC. Its protein product is CASSIGQGHQETQYF.

The genes are TRBV10-3 and TRBJ1-3, with D possibly matching TRBD1 (5 bases). The V gene lost 8 bases and the J gene lost 1 base, with 6 bases spanning the gap. Germline CDR1 and CDR2: ENHRY and SYGVKD. CDR3 size: 12 residues. CDR3 coding DNA: TGTGCCATCGGGACGTCTGGAAACACCATATATTTT. Its translation: CAIGTSGNTIYF.

V is TRBV6-1 and J is TRBJ2-1; TRBD2 matches 8 bases. The germline V gene encodes CDR1 MNHNS and CDR2 SASEGT. This CDR3 spans 15 amino acids. After removal of 0 bases from V and 6 bases from J, the junction contained 4 bases not matched to a gene. The CDR3 DNA reads as TGTGCCAGCAGTGAAGCAGGGCGGGGGGCCAATGAGCAGTTCTTC. It translates to CASSEAGRGANEQFF.

V and J are TRBV18 and TRBJ1-5, with D possibly TRBD1 on 6 matching bases. Trimming took off 6 bases at V and 3 bases at J, with 15 bases between the two ends. The CDR3 sequence is 15 residues long. CDR1 and CDR2 (germline): KGHSH, LQKENI. The chain's CDR3 is CASSTNRANNQPQHF. The CDR3 DNA reads TGTGCCAGCTCTACAAACAGGGCAAACAATCAGCCCCAGCATTTT.

The rearrangement links TRBV9 to TRBJ2-1, with 8 positions matching TRBD2. This CDR3 has 13 amino acids. V gave up 0 bases and J gave up 13 bases; unmatched junction bases: 6. The germline gives CDR1 SGDLS, CDR2 YYNGEE. CDR3 protein: CASSVVGGGPQFF. The CDR3, as DNA: TGTGCCAGCAGCGTAGTTGGCGGGGGGCCTCAGTTCTTC. Drawing the rest from reference TRBV9 and TRBJ2-1, the complete variable domain is DSGVTQTPKHLITATGQRVTLRCSPRSGDLSVYWYQQSLDQGLQFLIQYYNGEERAKGNILERFSAQQFPDLHSELNLSSLELGDSALYFCASSVVGGGPQFFGPGTRLTVL.

The chain is built from TRBV5-1 and TRBJ2-5, with TRBD1 matching over 9 bases. Germline CDR1 SGHRS, CDR2 YFSETQ. This CDR3 spans 16 amino acids. V dropped 2 bases and J dropped 1; count of bases not matched to a gene: 6. The CDR3, as DNA: TGCGCCAGCAGCTTAGTGACAGGGGGGACCCAAGAGACCCAGTACTTC. It yields the protein CASSLVTGGTQETQYF.

This chain links TRBV18 with TRBJ1-1; D is undetermined. There are 13 residues in the CDR3. The V end lost 4 bases, the J end lost 0 bases, and 6 bases lay between the germline ends. Germline V gives CDR1 KGHSH, CDR2 LQKENI. CDR3 amino acids: CASSLQMNTEAFF. The CDR3 DNA reads as TGTGCCAGCTCACTACAGATGAACACTGAAGCTTTCTTT. Full variable domain (remainder filled in from reference TRBV18 and TRBJ1-1): NAGVMQNPRHLVRRRGQEARLRCSPMKGHSHVYWYRQLPEEGLKFMVYLQKENIIDESGMPKERFSAEFPKEGPSILRIQQVVRGDSAAYFCASSLQMNTEAFFGQGTRLTVV.

This rearrangement joins TRBV19 to TRBJ1-6; 7 bases agree with TRBD1. This CDR3 is built from 15 residues. J gave up 2 bases and V 3 bases, and 1 base lay outside the gene matches. In germline, CDR1 is LNHDA, CDR2 SQIVND (reference sequence). The CDR3: CASSIQGAYNSPLHF. The CDR3 nucleotides are TGTGCCAGTAGTATTCAGGGGGCCTATAATTCACCCCTCCACTTT.

This rearrangement joins TRBV18 to TRBJ1-2; D might be TRBD1 (5 bases). V lost 3 bases, J lost 1 base, and 12 bases lay in between. The CDR3 sequence is 15 residues long. Germline assignment: CDR1 KGHSH and CDR2 LQKENI. This CDR3 reads CASSPLSTDNYGYTF. CDR3 bases: TGTGCCAGCTCACCTCTTTCGACAGATAACTATGGCTACACCTTC.

This clone occurred a few times. The V call is TRBV19, the J call TRBJ2-7, with 10 bases that match TRBD2. Germline loops: CDR1 LNHDA, CDR2 SQIVND (reference sequence). This CDR3 region has 15 residues. Losses at the gene ends were 5 bases for V and 0 bases for J; bases not matched to a gene: 4. CDR3 sequence (DNA): TGTGCCAGTAGTCCGCGGACTAGCGGCTCCTACGAGCAGTACTTC. It specifies CASSPRTSGSYEQYF. Supplemented by reference TRBV19 and TRBJ2-7, the full variable domain reads DGGITQSPKYLFRKEGQNVTLSCEQNLNHDAMYWYRQDPGQGLRLIYYSQIVNDFQKGDIAEGYSVSREKKESFPLTVTSAQKNPTAFYLCASSPRTSGSYEQYFGPGTRLTVT.

V and J are TRBV7-2 and TRBJ2-7, with a possible D match to TRBD2 (7 bases). Trimming removed 4 bases from V and 6 bases from J, with 13 bases in between. The germline CDR1 and CDR2 sequences are SGHTA and FQGNSA. The CDR3 is 13 residues long. The CDR3 bases are TGTGCCAGCAGCTGGGGAGGGGGGCTCGAGCAGTACTTC. This translates into CASSWGGGLEQYF.

The chain uses TRBV5-1 and TRBJ2-3, with 7 bases that match TRBD1. This CDR3 comprises 14 residues. CDR1 is SGHRS, CDR2 YFSETQ, per germline. V was pared by 0 bases and J by 6 bases, with 4 bases of the junction left unmatched. In DNA form, the CDR3 reads TGCGCCAGCAGCTTGGGACAGGGTGGGGATACGCAGTATTTT. Translation gives CASSLGQGGDTQYF.

The chain carries TRBV5-5 and TRBJ1-2; unclear D gene. Germline CDR1 and CDR2: SGHKS and YYEKEE (reference sequence). The CDR3 covers 15 residues. With 4 bases removed from V and 5 bases from J, the gap between germline ends came to 18 bases. CDR3 nucleotide sequence: TGTGCCAGCAGCCAGGACTCCTGGATAACGTATGGCTACACCTTC. Encoded protein: CASSQDSWITYGYTF.

The chain employs TRBV29-1 and TRBJ2-3; the match to TRBD1 covers 7 bases. The CDR3 totals 14 residues. The J segment lost 3 bases and the V segment lost 3 bases, leaving 6 bases of the junction unmatched. CDR1 is SQVTM and CDR2 is ANQGSEA in the germline V gene. The CDR3 nucleotides read TGCAGCGTTGAGGACAGGTTGGCGACAGATACGCAGTATTTT. It translates to CSVEDRLATDTQYF.

The chain combines TRBV19 with TRBJ1-2; no firm D call. Trimming stripped 7 bases from V and 7 bases from J, with 13 bases between. Germline V gene data show CDR1 as LNHDA and CDR2 as SQIVND (reference sequence). The CDR3 contains 12 residues. The CDR3 bases are TGTGCCAGTACCAAATCAGGCTCTGGCTACACCTTC. This sequence encodes CASTKSGSGYTF. The variable domain in full, completed from reference TRBV19 and TRBJ1-2, reads DGGITQSPKYLFRKEGQNVTLSCEQNLNHDAMYWYRQDPGQGLRLIYYSQIVNDFQKGDIAEGYSVSREKKESFPLTVTSAQKNPTAFYLCASTKSGSGYTFGSGTRLTVV.

This chain uses TRBV19 with TRBJ1-2; TRBD1 matches at 8 bases. The CDR3 sequence is 16 residues long. J was trimmed by 5 bases and V by 6 bases; bases with no gene match: 14. The V gene's germline CDR1 is LNHDA and CDR2 SQIVND (reference sequence). Written as DNA, the CDR3 is TGTGCCAGTAGGACTACAGGGGGTACCCTCCATTATGGCTACACCTTC. It yields the protein CASRTTGGTLHYGYTF.

The genes are TRBV7-2 and TRBJ1-1; 7 bases align to TRBD1. The V gene's germline CDR1 is SGHTA and CDR2 FQGNSA. This CDR3 contains 13 residues. V gave up 5 bases and J gave up 7 bases; unmatched junction bases: 7. CDR3 sequence reads: CASSEQGRGEAFF. The CDR3 DNA is TGTGCCAGCAGCGAACAGGGGCGCGGTGAAGCTTTCTTT.

Details on this clone: The sample contains more than one DNA sequence encoding this CDR3. The rearrangement links TRBV4-1 to TRBJ1-6; D remains unclear. This CDR3 has 15 residues. Deletions cut 5 bases from V and 10 bases from J, with 18 bases between. From germline, CDR1 is MGHRA and CDR2 YSYEKL. CDR3: CASSEPTGRASPLHF. In DNA, the CDR3 is TGCGCCAGCAGCGAACCGACGGGGAGAGCCTCACCCCTCCACTTT.

The chain employs TRBV11-2 and TRBJ2-7; 8 bases are a match to TRBD2. Germline V gene lookup returns CDR1 SGHAT and CDR2 FQNNGV. V lost 5 bases to trimming and J lost 1 base; unmatched junction nucleotides: 10. The CDR3 consists of 16 residues. CDR3 sequence: CASSPGVSGTSYEQYF. DNA of the CDR3: TGTGCCAGCAGCCCAGGGGTTAGCGGGACTTCCTACGAGCAGTACTTC.

The chain couples TRBV10-3 to TRBJ2-2, with D hard to call. Germline V gene data show CDR1 as ENHRY and CDR2 as SYGVKD. The CDR3 contains 14 residues. Trimming took 6 bases from V and 2 from J, leaving 10 bases between them. CDR3 region: CAIRTESNTGELFF. CDR3 coding DNA: TGTGCCATCAGGACCGAGAGTAACACCGGGGAGCTGTTTTTT.